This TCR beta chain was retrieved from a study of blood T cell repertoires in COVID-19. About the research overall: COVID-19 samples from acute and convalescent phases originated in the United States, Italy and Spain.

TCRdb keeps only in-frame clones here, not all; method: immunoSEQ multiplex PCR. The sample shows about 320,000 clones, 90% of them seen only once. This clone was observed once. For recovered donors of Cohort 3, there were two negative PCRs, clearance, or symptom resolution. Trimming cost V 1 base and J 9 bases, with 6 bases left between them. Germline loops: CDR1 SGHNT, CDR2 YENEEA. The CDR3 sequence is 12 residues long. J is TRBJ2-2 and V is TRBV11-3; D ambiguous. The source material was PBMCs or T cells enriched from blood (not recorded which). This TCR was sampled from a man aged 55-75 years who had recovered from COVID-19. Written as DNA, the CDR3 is TGTGCCAGCAGCTTAGTAGTCCGGGAGCTGTTTTTT. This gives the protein CASSLVVRELFF.